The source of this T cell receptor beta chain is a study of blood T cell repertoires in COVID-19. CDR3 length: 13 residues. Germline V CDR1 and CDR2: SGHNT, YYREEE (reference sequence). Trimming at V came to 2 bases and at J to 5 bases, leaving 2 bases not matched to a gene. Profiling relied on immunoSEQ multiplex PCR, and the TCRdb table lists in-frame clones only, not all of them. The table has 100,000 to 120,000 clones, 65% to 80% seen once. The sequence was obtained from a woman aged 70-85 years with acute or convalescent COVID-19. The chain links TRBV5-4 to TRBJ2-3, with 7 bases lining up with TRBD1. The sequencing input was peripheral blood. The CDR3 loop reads CASSFAGGDTQYF. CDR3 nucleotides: TGTGCCAGCAGCTTCGCAGGGGGAGATACGCAGTATTTT.